This TCR beta chain was observed in a study of molecular identifiers for immune sequencing clone quantification. With 3 bases removed from V and 3 bases from J, the gap between germline ends came to 11 bases. The CDR3 is 14 amino acids. The germline V gene has CDR1 LNHDA and CDR2 SQIVND (reference sequence). This clonotype has ten or more counts. Its cognate antigen is unknown. Bulk TCR libraries were made with methods that had been previously described and with listed TCR primers. TCRdb reanalysed the PCR reads using MiXCR and keeps one entry per CDR3 protein. The sample contains over 600,000 distinct CDR3 sequences, 15% to 20% of which appear only once. Study findings and constraints: Sharing of a barcode by identical TCR molecules could cause highly expanded clone sizes to be underestimated.

Naive CD8 T cells were FACS-sorted by CD8+CD4-CCR7+CD45RA+ markers. The chain links TRBV19 to TRBJ2-5; no definite D call. This sequence originates from a human donor in good health. Some libraries in this study had Jurkat cell RNA spiked in. Sequencing was performed on naive CD8+ T cells from blood, with Jurkat cell RNA spiked in. Subset of the sample: FACS-sorted CD8+CD4-CCR7+CD45RA+ naive T cells. CDR3 DNA: TGTGCCAGTAGTATCGCAGGTTTTGAAGAGACCCAGTACTTC. The encoded protein is CASSIAGFEETQYF.